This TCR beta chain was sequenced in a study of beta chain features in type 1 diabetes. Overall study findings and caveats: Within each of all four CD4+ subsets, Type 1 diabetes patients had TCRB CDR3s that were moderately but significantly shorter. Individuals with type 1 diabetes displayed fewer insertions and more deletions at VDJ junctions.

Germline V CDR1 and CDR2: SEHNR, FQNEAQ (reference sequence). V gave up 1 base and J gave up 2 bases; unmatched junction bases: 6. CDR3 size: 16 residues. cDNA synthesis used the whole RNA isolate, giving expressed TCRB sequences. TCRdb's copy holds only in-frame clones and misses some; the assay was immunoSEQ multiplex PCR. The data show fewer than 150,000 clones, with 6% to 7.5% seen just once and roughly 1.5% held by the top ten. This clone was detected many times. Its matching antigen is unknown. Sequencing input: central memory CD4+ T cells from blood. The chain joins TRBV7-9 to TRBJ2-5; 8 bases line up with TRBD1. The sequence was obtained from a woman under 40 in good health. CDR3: CASSLDMTGAQETQYF. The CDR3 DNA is TGTGCCAGCAGCTTAGATATGACAGGGGCACAAGAGACCCAGTACTTC.